The clone carrying this T cell receptor beta chain was counted only a few times. Just one base apart from a much larger clone, this may be a read error. The sample is drawn from a study of molecular identifiers for immune sequencing clone quantification. From the PCR reads, TCRdb called clonotypes with MiXCR, one entry per CDR3 protein. The sample yields 550,000 to 750,000 distinct CDR3 sequences, just under 20% seen once. CDR3 length: 13 residues. Germline CDR1 MGHRA, CDR2 YSYEKL. The sample was naive CD8+ T cells from blood, with Jurkat cell RNA spiked in. The subset here: FACS-sorted CD8+CD4-CCR7+CD45RA+ naive T cells. This clonotype was sampled from a human donor in good health. Some libraries in this study had Jurkat cell RNA spiked in. This sequence joins TRBV4-1 and TRBJ2-3; tentative D call: TRBD1 (6 bases). This CDR3 reads CASSQGDTDAQYF. CDR3 DNA sequence: TGCGCCAGCAGCCAAGGGGACACAGATGCGCAGTATTTT.